This TCR beta chain was found in a study of T-cell memory formation after mild COVID-19. Germline values: CDR1 MNHNS, CDR2 SASEGT. The CDR3 consists of 14 residues. V was trimmed by 11 bases and J by 4 bases, leaving 18 bases between them. cDNA libraries for TCR alpha and TCR beta, carrying sample barcodes and UMIs, came from 5'RACE with constant-segment primers. TCRdb independently ran MiXCR on the 5' RACE reads; one entry per CDR3 protein. The profile shows a few hundred thousand distinct CDR3 sequences, less than 20% of them singletons. This clonotype was detected a few times. Source material: PBMCs or a T cell subset sorted from them (not recorded which). The origin of this receptor is a man aged 18 to 29 who had mild COVID-19 (a few samples of this study predate the infection). Cell type and time point are not known. The rearrangement joins TRBV6-1 to TRBJ2-1; the D call may be TRBD1 or TRBD2 (6 bases each). The CDR3 DNA sequence: TGTGCCGGGAGCCTCGGGGGCCCTTACAATGAGCAGTTCTTC. Translating it yields CAGSLGGPYNEQFF.